The entry that follows covers one T cell receptor beta chain sequence. The data were obtained in a study of shared clonotypes between healthy human individuals. Terminally differentiated effector memory CD45RA+ cells were left out of the naive CD8 fraction, which was CD45RO-negative and positively selected for CCR7. Clones were sequenced by immunoSEQ multiplex PCR, and TCRdb holds only the in-frame ones, with some missing. Among 600,000 or so clones, about 95% were seen once, and the ten largest hold 0.11%. The CDR3 runs to 14 residues. V shed 2 bases and J shed 5 bases, with 13 bases lying between them. Per germline, CDR1 MNHEY and CDR2 SMNVEV (reference sequence).

This chain links TRBV27 with TRBJ2-7, with D perhaps TRBD1 (5 bases). Sequences were obtained from naive CD8+ T cells sorted from blood. This sequence originates from a woman aged 25-40 years in good health. In DNA, the CDR3 is TGTGCCAGCAGTTTAGTGGGATGGGGCCACGAGCAGTACTTC. It codes for CASSLVGWGHEQYF.